The 32 T cell receptor beta chains reported below all come from one sample, sequenced in a study of T cell responses to AZD1222 COVID-19 vaccine. TCRdb keeps only in-frame clones here, not all; method: immunoSEQ multiplex PCR. The sample has roughly 80,000 clones; roughly four fifths are singletons. The sample in question was peripheral blood, obtained on day 0 of AZD1222 vaccination. These receptors came from an adult in good health.

In DNA form, the CDR3 reads TGTGCCAGCAGCTTAGAGGGACTAGCGGGAGGACACCAAGAGACCCAGTACTTC. This codes for CASSLEGLAGGHQETQYF. This sequence joins TRBV7-8 and TRBJ2-5; 15 nucleotides line up with TRBD2. Per germline, CDR1 SGHVS and CDR2 FQNEAQ. This CDR3 is 18 amino acids long. J gave up 0 bases and V 1 base, and 3 bases lay outside the gene matches.

This chain connects TRBV21-1 to TRBJ1-2. TRBV21-1 is a pseudogene. The CDR3 sequence is 13 residues long. The CDR3 is CASSRRCGYGYTF. The CDR3 DNA reads TGTGCCAGCTCCCGTAGGTGCGGCTATGGCTACACCTTC.

The V and J genes are TRBV5-4 and TRBJ1-1; D is uncertain. This CDR3 has 13 residues. The V and J ends lost 5 bases and 5 bases respectively, with 13 bases between them. CDR1 is SGHNT and CDR2 is YYREEE in the germline V gene (reference sequence). The CDR3 DNA reads as TGTGCCAGCAGAGTGGTTGGTTTAACTGAAGCTTTCTTT. Protein: CASRVVGLTEAFF. The full variable domain, in which reference TRBV5-4 and TRBJ1-1 provide the parts outside the CDR3, is ETGVTQSPTHLIKTRGQQVTLRCSSQSGHNTVSWYQQALGQGPQFIFQYYREEENGRGNFPPRFSGLQFPNYSSELNVNALELDDSALYLCASRVVGLTEAFFGQGTRLTVV.

This chain connects TRBV10-2 to TRBJ1-1, with D possibly being TRBD1 (6 bases). From germline, CDR1 is WSHSY and CDR2 SAAADI. Trimming took 6 bases from V and 7 from J, leaving 18 bases between them. This CDR3 is built from 14 residues. CDR3 residues: CASSDEGDWGEAFF. The DNA of the CDR3 is TGCGCCAGCAGCGACGAGGGGGATTGGGGTGAAGCTTTCTTT.

The V call is TRBV13, the J call TRBJ2-1, with no clear D. The CDR3 is 15 amino acids. Germline assignment: CDR1 PRHDT and CDR2 FYEKMQ (reference sequence). V dropped 0 bases and J dropped 10 bases, with 16 bases sitting between them. CDR3 bases: TGTGCCAGCAGCTTAGGGTTAGGTGGAGACCTGGAGCAGTTCTTC. This encodes CASSLGLGGDLEQFF.

In its sample, this clone was seen a few times. V gene TRBV11-2 combines with J gene TRBJ2-1, with D perhaps TRBD2 (6 bases). Trimming stripped 5 bases from V and 7 bases from J, with 24 bases between. The CDR3 is made up of 17 amino acids. Germline CDR1 reads SGHAT; CDR2 reads FQNNGV. The DNA of the CDR3 is TGTGCCAGCAGCCCGCGGGAAGGGAACGTCTGGAGGAATGAGCAGTTCTTC. This codes for CASSPREGNVWRNEQFF.

This sequence joins TRBV11-3 and TRBJ2-1; tentatively, D is TRBD1 (5 bases). Germline lookup yields CDR1 SGHNT and CDR2 YENEEA. This CDR3 comprises 16 residues. V lost 5 bases and J lost 5, with 19 bases in between. CDR3 sequence (DNA): TGTGCCAGCAGCAGTCCGGACAAGTCAGGCGACAATGAGCAGTTCTTC. It yields the protein CASSSPDKSGDNEQFF.

This clone has a single count. The chain is built from TRBV30 and TRBJ1-2, with 10 bases fitting TRBD1. CDR3 length: 14 amino acids. The V and J ends lost 0 bases and 8 bases, in that order; junction bases with no gene match: 6. Germline V CDR1 and CDR2: GTSNPN, SVGIG (reference sequence). The CDR3 nucleotides are TGTGCCTGGAGTGTGGGACAGGGGTTTCGAGGCTACACCTTC. This translates into CAWSVGQGFRGYTF.

The chain's CDR3 is CATSSNRGTSRNSPLHF. CDR3 nucleotides: TGTGCCACCAGCTCGAATAGGGGGACGTCTCGTAATTCACCCCTCCACTTT. The chain employs TRBV15 and TRBJ1-6, with D possibly TRBD1 on 6 matching bases. The V gene's germline CDR1 is LNHNV and CDR2 YYDKDF (reference sequence). Trimming pared 5 bases from V and 6 bases from J, leaving 20 bases between. This CDR3 has 17 residues.

V is TRBV7-9 and J is TRBJ1-1, with D perhaps TRBD1 (5 bases). Germline loops: CDR1 SEHNR, CDR2 FQNEAQ (reference sequence). The V gene lost 5 bases and the J gene lost 7 bases, with 11 bases spanning the gap. The CDR3 has 12 residues. The CDR3 loop reads CASSMRGREAFF. In nucleotides, the CDR3 is TGTGCCAGCAGCATGAGGGGCCGTGAAGCTTTCTTT.

This clone has just one count. The rearrangement links TRBV5-1 to TRBJ1-1; 7 bases are a match to TRBD1. This CDR3 is 14 amino acids long. Trimming removed 3 bases from V and 1 base from J; junction bases left unmatched: 3. Germline V lookup: CDR1 SGHRS, CDR2 YFSETQ. The CDR3 reads CASSSGGRNTEAFF. DNA of the CDR3: TGCGCCAGCAGCTCAGGGGGGCGGAACACTGAAGCTTTCTTT.

V usage is TRBV19 and J usage is TRBJ1-5, with D perhaps TRBD1 (5 bases). The CDR3 extends over 13 amino acids. Germline V gene data show CDR1 as LNHDA and CDR2 as SQIVND (reference sequence). Trimming took off 10 bases at V and 7 bases at J, with 17 bases between the two ends. CDR3 sequence: CANLGGEVQPQHF. As DNA, the CDR3 is TGTGCCAACTTGGGGGGGGAAGTGCAGCCCCAGCATTTT. Full variable domain (missing parts from reference TRBV19 and TRBJ1-5): DGGITQSPKYLFRKEGQNVTLSCEQNLNHDAMYWYRQDPGQGLRLIYYSQIVNDFQKGDIAEGYSVSREKKESFPLTVTSAQKNPTAFYLCANLGGEVQPQHFGDGTRLSIL.

J is TRBJ2-6 and V is TRBV5-1; D is possibly TRBD1 or TRBD2 (6 bases each). V was cut by 0 bases and J by 3 bases, with 16 bases left in between. This CDR3 contains 18 residues. The germline V gene has CDR1 SGHRS and CDR2 YFSETQ. The CDR3 spells CASSLADGGLVGANVLTF. CDR3 nucleotides: TGCGCCAGCAGCTTGGCCGATGGGGGGCTAGTTGGGGCCAACGTCCTGACTTTC.

The chain employs TRBV4-1 and TRBJ2-1, with 8 bases lining up with TRBD2. Trimming cost V 4 bases and J 6 bases; bases outside gene matches: 2. The CDR3 covers 13 residues. CDR1 and CDR2 from the germline V gene are MGHRA and YSYEKL. CDR3 loop: CASSLGRGNEQFF. The CDR3 DNA is TGCGCCAGCAGCCTCGGGAGGGGCAATGAGCAGTTCTTC.

This clone was detected a few times. This chain uses TRBV6-2 or TRBV6-3 with TRBJ2-2; D gene uncertain. This CDR3 contains 16 residues. The V end was cut by 0 bases, the J end by 4 bases, with 12 bases between. Per germline, CDR1 MNHEY and CDR2 SVGEGT. This CDR3 reads CASSYSFGPSTGELFF. CDR3 sequence (DNA): TGTGCCAGCAGTTACTCGTTCGGGCCCAGCACCGGGGAGCTGTTTTTT.

The chain couples TRBV15 to TRBJ2-3; D is tentatively TRBD1 or TRBD2 (5 bases each). V lost 0 bases to trimming and J lost 2 bases, with 9 bases between them. Looked up from germline, CDR1 is LNHNV and CDR2 is YYDKDF (reference sequence). The CDR3 length is 15 residues. The CDR3, as DNA: TGTGCCACCAGCAGAGATCTGGGGACCACAGATACGCAGTATTTT. It encodes CATSRDLGTTDTQYF.

The J gene is TRBJ2-2, the V gene TRBV12-5, with a weak D call TRBD1 (7 bases). This CDR3 contains 15 residues. Germline CDR1 is LGHNT and CDR2 is FRNRAP. V was trimmed by 2 bases and J by 4 bases, leaving 11 bases between them. In nucleotides, the CDR3 is TGTGCTAGTGGTTTGTGGCAGGGGGGCACCGGGGAGCTGTTTTTT. As protein: CASGLWQGGTGELFF.

The chain is built from TRBV6-4 and TRBJ2-7; possible D gene TRBD1, 6 bases. V gave up 11 bases and J gave up 3 bases, with 20 bases separating them. CDR1 and CDR2 (germline): MRHNA, SNTAGT. The CDR3 is 14 residues long. CDR3 residues: CASPPRQVYYEQYF. The CDR3 DNA reads as TGTGCCTCCCCCCCCAGACAGGTCTACTACGAGCAGTACTTC.

The chain recombines TRBV7-6 with TRBJ2-7; 7 bases are shared with TRBD1. The V gene end was trimmed by 6 bases and the J gene end by 3 bases; junction bases not matched to a gene: 11. There are 15 residues in the CDR3. Germline V gene lookup returns CDR1 SGHVS and CDR2 FNYEAQ. CDR3 loop: CASSPHSDRIYEQYF. The CDR3 bases are TGTGCCAGCAGTCCCCACTCGGACAGGATCTACGAGCAGTACTTC.

The rearrangement uses TRBV5-4 and TRBJ1-2, with 10 bases identical to TRBD1. Per germline, CDR1 SGHNT and CDR2 YYREEE (reference sequence). Unmatched junction bases numbered 5, after V lost 4 bases and J lost 5 bases. The CDR3 sequence is 14 residues long. The CDR3: CASSGQGEWYGYTF. In nucleotides, the CDR3 is TGTGCCAGCAGCGGACAGGGGGAATGGTATGGCTACACCTTC.

The chain is built from TRBV20-1 and TRBJ2-5; TRBD2 agrees at 15 bases. Germline V gene lookup returns CDR1 DFQATT and CDR2 SNEGSKA (reference sequence). The junction had 7 bases not matched to a gene; V was cut back by 3 bases and J by 5 bases. The CDR3 runs 16 residues. CDR3 protein: CSASGGTSGRKETQYF. CDR3 DNA: TGCAGTGCTAGTGGCGGGACTAGCGGGAGGAAGGAGACCCAGTACTTC.

This clone was seen a handful of times. The chain recombines TRBV11-3 with TRBJ2-1, with 13 bases that match TRBD2. V shed 5 bases and J 15 bases; nucleotides not matched to a gene: 7. CDR1 is SGHNT and CDR2 is YENEEA in the germline V gene. The CDR3 spans 13 residues. CDR3 region: CASSPRTSGSLFF. The CDR3 DNA reads TGTGCCAGCAGCCCCCGGACTAGCGGGAGTCTGTTCTTC.

Written as DNA, the CDR3 is TGTGCCAGCAGCGTAGAGGGGGTGGGCACCGGGGAGCTGTTTTTT. Translation: CASSVEGVGTGELFF. V gene TRBV7-8 combines with J gene TRBJ2-2; D perhaps matches TRBD1 (6 bases). CDR1 SGHVS and CDR2 FQNEAQ come from the germline V gene. Trimming pared 5 bases from V and 4 bases from J, leaving 14 bases between. There are 15 residues in the CDR3.

The chain recombines TRBV7-2 with TRBJ1-1; 11 bases are a match to TRBD1. The CDR3 runs 19 residues. With 0 bases clipped from V and 1 base from J, the junction kept 10 bases outside the gene matches. Germline V gene data show CDR1 as SGHTA and CDR2 as FQGNSA. The CDR3 reads CASSLAGTGGGRGNTEAFF. Written as DNA, the CDR3 is TGTGCCAGCAGCTTAGCTGGGACAGGGGGTGGAAGGGGGAACACTGAAGCTTTCTTT.

V and J are TRBV9 and TRBJ2-3, with 9 bases aligning to TRBD2. The J segment lost 4 bases and the V segment lost 4 bases, leaving 7 bases of the junction unmatched. The V gene's germline CDR1 is SGDLS and CDR2 YYNGEE. CDR3 length: 15 residues. The CDR3 loop is CASSLTGGGADTQYF. The CDR3, as DNA: TGTGCCAGCAGCCTTACTGGCGGGGGGGCAGATACGCAGTATTTT.

The gene calls are TRBV18 and TRBJ2-7; 7 nucleotides match TRBD1. V lost 3 bases to trimming and J lost 2 bases; unmatched junction nucleotides: 1. In germline, CDR1 is KGHSH, CDR2 LQKENI. This CDR3 has 13 residues. CDR3: CASSPGQTYEQYF. CDR3 in DNA: TGTGCCAGCTCACCGGGACAGACCTACGAGCAGTACTTC.

This clone was counted a few times. The chain recombines TRBV27 with TRBJ2-3; 13 positions agree with TRBD2. The germline V gene encodes CDR1 MNHEY and CDR2 SMNVEV (reference sequence). V lost 5 bases, J lost 0 bases, and 11 bases stayed unmatched. The CDR3 consists of 19 residues. CDR3 bases: TGTGCCAGCAGTAAGCCACGACTAGCGGGGGGCCAAAGCACAGATACGCAGTATTTT. Its translation is CASSKPRLAGGQSTDTQYF.

The chain carries TRBV19 and TRBJ1-5; D gene ambiguous. The CDR3 is 14 residues long. V shed 3 bases and J shed 0 bases, with 6 bases lying between them. Germline values: CDR1 LNHDA, CDR2 SQIVND (reference sequence). CDR3 sequence reads: CASSMASSNQPQHF. DNA of the CDR3: TGTGCCAGTAGTATGGCCAGTAGCAATCAGCCCCAGCATTTT.

By sample fraction, this clone is medium-sized (0.01 to 0.1%). V and J are TRBV4-3 and TRBJ2-1, with D unresolved. The CDR3 sequence is 13 residues long. Trimming removed 0 bases at V and 7 bases at J, with 7 bases between. The germline V gene encodes CDR1 LGHNA and CDR2 YSLEER. The CDR3: CASSQDTRNEQFF. CDR3 in DNA: TGCGCCAGCAGCCAAGATACCAGAAATGAGCAGTTCTTC.

CDR3 amino acids: CASVGRSKTDNEQFF. The CDR3 DNA follows: TGCGCCAGCGTCGGCAGGTCCAAAACCGACAATGAGCAGTTCTTC. V is TRBV10-1 and J is TRBJ2-1; D remains ambiguous. Germline lookup yields CDR1 WNHNN and CDR2 SYGVQD (reference sequence). The CDR3 has 15 amino acids. V lost 8 bases, J lost 5 bases, and 19 bases lay in between.

The chain links TRBV5-4 to TRBJ2-3, with 11 bases matching TRBD1. The V gene end was trimmed by 4 bases and the J gene end by 8 bases; junction bases not matched to a gene: 6. Germline V gene data show CDR1 as SGHNT and CDR2 as YYREEE (reference sequence). The CDR3 covers 14 residues. CDR3 coding DNA: TGTGCCAGCAGCGAGGACAGGGGGCGTATTACGCAGTATTTT. Its protein is CASSEDRGRITQYF.

The chain employs TRBV2 and TRBJ2-1; D gene uncertain. The germline V gene has CDR1 SNHLY and CDR2 FYNNEI. The CDR3 consists of 14 residues. Trimming stripped 7 bases from V and 4 bases from J, with 14 bases between. CDR3 coding DNA: TGTGCCAGCAAGTTCGCCGGAAGGTACAATGAGCAGTTCTTC. Its protein is CASKFAGRYNEQFF.